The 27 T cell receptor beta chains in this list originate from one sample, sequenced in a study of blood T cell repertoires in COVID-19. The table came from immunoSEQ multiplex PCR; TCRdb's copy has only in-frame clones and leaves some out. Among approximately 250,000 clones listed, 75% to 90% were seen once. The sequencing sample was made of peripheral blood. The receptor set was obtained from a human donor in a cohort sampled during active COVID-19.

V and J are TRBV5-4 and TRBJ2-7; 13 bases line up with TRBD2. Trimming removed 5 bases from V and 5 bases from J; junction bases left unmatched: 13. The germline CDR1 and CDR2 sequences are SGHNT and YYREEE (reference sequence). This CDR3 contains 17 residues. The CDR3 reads CASSLTRLAGGFHEQYF. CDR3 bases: TGTGCCAGCAGTTTGACCCGACTAGCGGGAGGTTTCCACGAGCAGTACTTC. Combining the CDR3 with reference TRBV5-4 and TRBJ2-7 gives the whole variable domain ETGVTQSPTHLIKTRGQQVTLRCSSQSGHNTVSWYQQALGQGPQFIFQYYREEENGRGNFPPRFSGLQFPNYSSELNVNALELDDSALYLCASSLTRLAGGFHEQYFGPGTRLTVT.

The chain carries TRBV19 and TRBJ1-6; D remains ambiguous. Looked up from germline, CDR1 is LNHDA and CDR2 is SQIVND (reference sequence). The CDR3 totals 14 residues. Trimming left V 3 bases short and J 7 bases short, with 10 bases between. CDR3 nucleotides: TGTGCCAGTAGTATCATTCAGAGGAATTCACCCCTCCACTTT. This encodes CASSIIQRNSPLHF. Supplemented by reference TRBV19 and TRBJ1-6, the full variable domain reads DGGITQSPKYLFRKEGQNVTLSCEQNLNHDAMYWYRQDPGQGLRLIYYSQIVNDFQKGDIAEGYSVSREKKESFPLTVTSAQKNPTAFYLCASSIIQRNSPLHFGNGTRLTVT.

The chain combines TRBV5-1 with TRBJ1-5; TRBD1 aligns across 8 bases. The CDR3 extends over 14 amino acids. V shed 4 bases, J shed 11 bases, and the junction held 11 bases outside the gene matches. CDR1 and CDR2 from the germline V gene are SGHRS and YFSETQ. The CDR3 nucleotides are TGCGCCAGCAGCCCTGACGGACAGGGTTCCTCCCAGCATTTT. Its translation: CASSPDGQGSSQHF.

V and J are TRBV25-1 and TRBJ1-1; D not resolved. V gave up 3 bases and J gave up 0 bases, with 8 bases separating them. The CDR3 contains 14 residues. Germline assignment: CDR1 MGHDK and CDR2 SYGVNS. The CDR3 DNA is TGTGCCAGCAGTGACAGTATAATGAACACTGAAGCTTTCTTT. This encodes CASSDSIMNTEAFF.

The chain's CDR3 is CATSRDRIPQGRYTF. The CDR3 DNA follows: TGTGCCACCAGCAGAGACAGGATACCTCAGGGTCGCTACACCTTC. The J gene is TRBJ1-2, the V gene TRBV15, with D maybe TRBD1 (5 bases). CDR3 length equals 15 residues. Germline assignment: CDR1 LNHNV and CDR2 YYDKDF (reference sequence). Trimming took off 0 bases at V and 9 bases at J, with 17 bases between the two ends.

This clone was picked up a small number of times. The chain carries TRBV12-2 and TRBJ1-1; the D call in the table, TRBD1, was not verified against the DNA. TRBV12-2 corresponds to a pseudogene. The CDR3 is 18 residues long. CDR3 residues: CASPKHIGTGVSDTEAFF. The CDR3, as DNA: TGTGCAAGTCCCAAACACATCGGGACAGGGGTCTCGGACACTGAAGCTTTCTTT.

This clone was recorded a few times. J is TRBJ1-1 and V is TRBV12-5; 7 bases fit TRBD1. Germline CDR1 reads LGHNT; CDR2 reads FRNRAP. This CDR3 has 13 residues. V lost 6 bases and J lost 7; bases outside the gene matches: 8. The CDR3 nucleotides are TGTGCTAGTGGCTCAGGGGGAGCGGATGAAGCTTTCTTT. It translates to CASGSGGADEAFF.

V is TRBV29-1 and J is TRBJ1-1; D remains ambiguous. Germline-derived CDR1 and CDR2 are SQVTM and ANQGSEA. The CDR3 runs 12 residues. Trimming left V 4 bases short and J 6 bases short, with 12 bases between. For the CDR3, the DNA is TGCAGCGTTGGTGGGCGAAAGGCTGAAGCTTTCTTT. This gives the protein CSVGGRKAEAFF. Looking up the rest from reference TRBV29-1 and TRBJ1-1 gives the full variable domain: SAVISQKPSRDICQRGTSLTIQCQVDSQVTMMFWYRQQPGQSLTLIATANQGSEATYESGFVIDKFPISRPNLTFSTLTVSNMSPEDSSIYLCSVGGRKAEAFFGQGTRLTVV.

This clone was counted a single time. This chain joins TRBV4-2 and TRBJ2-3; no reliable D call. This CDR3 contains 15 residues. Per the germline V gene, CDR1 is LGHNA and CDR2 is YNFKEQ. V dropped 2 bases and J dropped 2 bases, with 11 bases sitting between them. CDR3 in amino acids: CASSQTSDFTDTQYF. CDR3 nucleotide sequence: TGTGCCAGCAGCCAAACGTCAGACTTCACAGATACGCAGTATTTT.

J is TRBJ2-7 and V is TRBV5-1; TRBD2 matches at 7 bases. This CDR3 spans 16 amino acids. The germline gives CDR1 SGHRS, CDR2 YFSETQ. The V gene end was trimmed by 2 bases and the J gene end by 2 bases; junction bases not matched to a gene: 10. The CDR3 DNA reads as TGCGCCAGCAGCTTCCAGACTAGCCCAATCCCCTACGAGCAGTACTTC. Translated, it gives CASSFQTSPIPYEQYF.

The CDR3 region has the DNA TGTGCCAGTAGGCACTCAGGGGGAAGGACTGAAGCTTTCTTT. Translated, it gives CASRHSGGRTEAFF. The chain has TRBV19 and TRBJ1-1; 7 bases line up with TRBD1. The V gene's germline CDR1 is LNHDA and CDR2 SQIVND (reference sequence). J was trimmed by 5 bases and V by 6 bases; bases with no gene match: 9. The CDR3 sequence is 14 residues long.

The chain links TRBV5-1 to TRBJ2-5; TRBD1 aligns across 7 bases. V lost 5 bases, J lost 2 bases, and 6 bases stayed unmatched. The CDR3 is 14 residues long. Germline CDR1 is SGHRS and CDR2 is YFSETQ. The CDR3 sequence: CASRSGTAQETQYF. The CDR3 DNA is TGCGCCAGCAGATCCGGGACAGCTCAAGAGACCCAGTACTTC.

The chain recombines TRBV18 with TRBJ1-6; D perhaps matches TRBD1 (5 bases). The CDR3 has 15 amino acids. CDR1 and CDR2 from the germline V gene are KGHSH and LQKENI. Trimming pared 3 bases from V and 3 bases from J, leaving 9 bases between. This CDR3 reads CASSPQGFYNSPLHF. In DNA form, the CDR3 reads TGTGCCAGCTCACCGCAGGGTTTCTATAATTCACCCCTCCACTTT. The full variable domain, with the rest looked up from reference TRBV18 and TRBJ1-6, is NAGVMQNPRHLVRRRGQEARLRCSPMKGHSHVYWYRQLPEEGLKFMVYLQKENIIDESGMPKERFSAEFPKEGPSILRIQQVVRGDSAAYFCASSPQGFYNSPLHFGNGTRLTVT.

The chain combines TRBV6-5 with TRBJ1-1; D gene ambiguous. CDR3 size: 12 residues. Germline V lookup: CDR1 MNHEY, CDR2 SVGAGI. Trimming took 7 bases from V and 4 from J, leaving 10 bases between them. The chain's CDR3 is CASISLATEAFF. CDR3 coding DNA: TGTGCCAGCATTTCCCTAGCCACTGAAGCTTTCTTT.

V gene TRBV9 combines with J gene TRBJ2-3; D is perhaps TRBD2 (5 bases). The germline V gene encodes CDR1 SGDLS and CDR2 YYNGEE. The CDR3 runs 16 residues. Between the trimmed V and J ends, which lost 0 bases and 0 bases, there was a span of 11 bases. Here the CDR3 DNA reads TGTGCCAGCAGCGTAGACGGAGACTATAGCACAGATACGCAGTATTTT. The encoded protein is CASSVDGDYSTDTQYF.

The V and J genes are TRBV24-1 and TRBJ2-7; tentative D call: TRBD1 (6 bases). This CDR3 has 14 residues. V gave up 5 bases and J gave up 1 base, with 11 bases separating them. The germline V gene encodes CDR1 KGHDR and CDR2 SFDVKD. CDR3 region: CATSVGAPSYEQYF. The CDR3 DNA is TGTGCCACCAGTGTGGGGGCTCCTTCCTACGAGCAGTACTTC.

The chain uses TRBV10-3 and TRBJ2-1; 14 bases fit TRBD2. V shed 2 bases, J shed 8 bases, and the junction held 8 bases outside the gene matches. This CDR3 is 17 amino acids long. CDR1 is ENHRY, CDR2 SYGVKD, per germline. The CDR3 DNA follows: TGTGCCATCAGTGAGGCGGAGGGACTAGCGGGAGTGGATGAGCAGTTCTTC. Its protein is CAISEAEGLAGVDEQFF.

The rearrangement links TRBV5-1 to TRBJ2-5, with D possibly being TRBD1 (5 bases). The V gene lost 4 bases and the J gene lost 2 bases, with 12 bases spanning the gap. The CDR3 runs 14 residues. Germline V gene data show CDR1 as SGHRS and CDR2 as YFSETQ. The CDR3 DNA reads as TGCGCCAGCAGCACAGGACCGACGCAAGAGACCCAGTACTTC. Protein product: CASSTGPTQETQYF.

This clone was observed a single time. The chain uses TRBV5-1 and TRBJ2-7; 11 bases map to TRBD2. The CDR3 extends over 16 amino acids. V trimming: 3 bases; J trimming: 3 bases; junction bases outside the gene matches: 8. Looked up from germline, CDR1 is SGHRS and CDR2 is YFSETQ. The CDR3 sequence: CASSSDLAGGVYEQYF. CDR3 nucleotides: TGCGCCAGCAGCTCCGATTTAGCGGGAGGGGTCTACGAGCAGTACTTC.

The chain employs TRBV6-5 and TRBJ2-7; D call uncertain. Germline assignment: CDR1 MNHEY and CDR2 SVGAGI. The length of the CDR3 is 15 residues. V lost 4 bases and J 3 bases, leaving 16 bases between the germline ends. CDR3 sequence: CASSFSGVVHYEQYF. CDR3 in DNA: TGTGCCAGCAGTTTCTCCGGAGTCGTTCACTACGAGCAGTACTTC.

CDR3 sequence reads: CASSPGTSGAKQFF. CDR3 bases: TGTGCCAGCAGTCCCGGGACTAGCGGGGCGAAGCAGTTCTTC. The chain recombines TRBV5-8 with TRBJ2-1; TRBD2 matches at 13 bases. V shed 5 bases, J shed 11 bases, and the junction held 7 bases outside the gene matches. Germline V gives CDR1 SGHTS, CDR2 YDEGEE. The CDR3 sequence is 14 residues long.

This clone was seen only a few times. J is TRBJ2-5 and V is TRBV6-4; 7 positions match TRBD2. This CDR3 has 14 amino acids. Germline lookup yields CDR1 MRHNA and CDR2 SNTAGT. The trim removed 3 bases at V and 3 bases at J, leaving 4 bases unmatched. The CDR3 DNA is TGTGCCAGCAGTGAAACCGCGGGAGAAGAGACCCAGTACTTC. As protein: CASSETAGEETQYF.

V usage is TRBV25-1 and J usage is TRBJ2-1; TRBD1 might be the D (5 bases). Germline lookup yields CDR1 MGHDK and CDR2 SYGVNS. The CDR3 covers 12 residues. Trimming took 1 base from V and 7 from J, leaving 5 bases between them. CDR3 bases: TGTGCCAGCAGTGAATGGACAAATGAGCAGTTCTTC. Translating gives CASSEWTNEQFF.

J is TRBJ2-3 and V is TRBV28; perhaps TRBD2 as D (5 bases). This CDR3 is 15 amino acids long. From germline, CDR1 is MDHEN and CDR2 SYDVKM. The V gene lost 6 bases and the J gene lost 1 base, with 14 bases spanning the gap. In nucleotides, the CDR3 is TGTGCCAGCAGCCCCTCCGGGATACGCACAGATACGCAGTATTTT. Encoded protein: CASSPSGIRTDTQYF.

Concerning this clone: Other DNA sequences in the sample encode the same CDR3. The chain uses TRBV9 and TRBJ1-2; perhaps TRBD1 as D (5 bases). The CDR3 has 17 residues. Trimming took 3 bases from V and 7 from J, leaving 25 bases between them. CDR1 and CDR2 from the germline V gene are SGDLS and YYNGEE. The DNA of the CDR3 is TGTGCCAGCAGCGCAACGCCCCAGGGAAACTCCTTGAGTGGCTACACCTTC. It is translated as CASSATPQGNSLSGYTF.

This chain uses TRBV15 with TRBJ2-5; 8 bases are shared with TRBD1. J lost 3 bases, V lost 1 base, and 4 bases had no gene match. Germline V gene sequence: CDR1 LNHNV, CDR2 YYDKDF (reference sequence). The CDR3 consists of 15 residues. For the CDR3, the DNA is TGTGCCACCAGCAGAGCAGGACAGGGCGAAGAGACCCAGTACTTC. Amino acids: CATSRAGQGEETQYF.

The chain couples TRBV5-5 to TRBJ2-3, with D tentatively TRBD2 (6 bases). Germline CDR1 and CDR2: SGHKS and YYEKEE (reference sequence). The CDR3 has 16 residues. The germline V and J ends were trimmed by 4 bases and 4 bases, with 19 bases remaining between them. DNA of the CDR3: TGTGCCAGCAGCCCCGATGGCGGGGTCAGCCCAGATACGCAGTATTTT. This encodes CASSPDGGVSPDTQYF. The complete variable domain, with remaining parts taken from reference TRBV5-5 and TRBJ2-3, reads DAGVTQSPTHLIKTRGQQVTLRCSPISGHKSVSWYQQVLGQGPQFIFQYYEKEERGRGNFPDRFSARQFPNYSSELNVNALLLGDSALYLCASSPDGGVSPDTQYFGPGTRLTVL.